These 5 T cell receptor beta chains were sequenced from one sample in a study of blood T cell repertoires in COVID-19. TCRdb's copy holds only in-frame clones and misses some; the assay was immunoSEQ multiplex PCR. The sample lists about 240,000 clones; approximately 90% were seen once. Sequencing was done on a sample of peripheral blood. All receptors come from a man aged 55 to 70 who had recovered from COVID-19.

The chain joins TRBV10-3 to TRBJ1-2; D might be TRBD1 (5 bases). CDR1 ENHRY and CDR2 SYGVKD come from the germline V gene. This CDR3 is built from 17 residues. The ends were cut back, 0 bases at V and 0 bases at J, with 14 bases in the middle. The CDR3 DNA is TGTGCCATCAGTGAGTCGCTTCGTCAGACAGCTAACTATGGCTACACCTTC. This codes for CAISESLRQTANYGYTF.

The V and J genes are TRBV6-6 and TRBJ2-7; TRBD1 aligns across 9 bases. Germline CDR1 reads MNHNY; CDR2 reads SVGAGI (reference sequence). J lost 4 bases, V lost 2 bases, and 6 bases had no gene match. This CDR3 region has 15 residues. DNA for the CDR3: TGTGCCAGCAGTTACGCTAGGACAGGGGTGTACGAGCAGTACTTC. It specifies CASSYARTGVYEQYF.

The rearrangement links TRBV6-5 to TRBJ1-5; D not certain. Germline CDR1 reads MNHEY; CDR2 reads SVGAGI. The CDR3 length is 13 residues. The V gene lost 5 bases and the J gene lost 1 base, with 6 bases spanning the gap. CDR3 bases: TGTGCCAGCAGTACATACAGCAATCAGCCCCAGCATTTT. Its translation is CASSTYSNQPQHF.

The V gene is TRBV2, the J gene TRBJ1-2; TRBD1 agrees at 8 bases. CDR1 and CDR2 (germline): SNHLY, FYNNEI. V lost 9 bases and J lost 4; bases outside the gene matches: 7. This CDR3 region has 13 residues. DNA of the CDR3: TGTGCCAGTCCGGGACAGGCGATCTATGGCTACACCTTC. Its translation is CASPGQAIYGYTF.

The rearrangement uses TRBV5-6 and TRBJ2-2; 7 bases are shared with TRBD2. V shed 2 bases and J 0 bases; nucleotides not matched to a gene: 4. The CDR3 extends over 16 amino acids. Germline V gene lookup returns CDR1 SGHDT and CDR2 YYEEEE. The CDR3 reads CASSFPSGANTGELFF. In DNA form, the CDR3 reads TGTGCCAGCAGCTTCCCAAGCGGGGCGAACACCGGGGAGCTGTTTTTT.